Following are 32 T cell receptor beta chains from one sample sequenced in a study of blood T cell repertoires in COVID-19. Profiling relied on immunoSEQ multiplex PCR, and the TCRdb table lists in-frame clones only, not all of them. The data contain 65,000 to 80,000 clones, roughly 90% of them singletons. Input material: peripheral blood. The source is a man between 50 and 59 years old with active COVID-19.

The chain is built from TRBV7-9 and TRBJ2-5; tentative D call: TRBD1 (6 bases). V was pared by 1 base and J by 5 bases, with 11 bases between. The CDR3 length is 14 residues. Germline lookup yields CDR1 SEHNR and CDR2 FQNEAQ (reference sequence). The CDR3 DNA is TGTGCCAGCAGCTTAGGCAGGGGCGATGAGACCCAGTACTTC. It codes for CASSLGRGDETQYF. Filled out from reference TRBV7-9 and TRBJ2-5, the complete variable domain reads DTGVSQNPRHKITKRGQNVTFRCDPISEHNRLYWYRQTLGQGPEFLTYFQNEAQLEKSRLLSDRFSAERPKGSFSTLEIQRTEQGDSAMYLCASSLGRGDETQYFGPGTRLLVL.

The chain combines TRBV15 with TRBJ2-5, with a weak D call TRBD2 (6 bases). The CDR3 consists of 16 residues. CDR1 is LNHNV, CDR2 YYDKDF, per germline (reference sequence). V was clipped by 3 bases and J by 2 bases, with 16 bases between them. The CDR3 nucleotides read TGTGCCACCAGCAGCTGGGGGGTCTCAGATCAAGAGACCCAGTACTTC. Translating it yields CATSSWGVSDQETQYF.

The chain couples TRBV15 to TRBJ2-2; D might be TRBD1 (5 bases). From germline, CDR1 is LNHNV and CDR2 YYDKDF (reference sequence). With 1 base removed from V and 2 bases from J, the gap between germline ends came to 14 bases. The CDR3 has 17 amino acids. Here the CDR3 DNA reads TGTGCCACCAGCAGAGGGATAGGCAGGGAAAACACCGGGGAGCTGTTTTTT. Translated, it gives CATSRGIGRENTGELFF.

This CDR3 is CASSFGQHYYGYTF. CDR3 nucleotide sequence: TGTGCCAGCAGTTTCGGACAGCACTACTATGGCTACACCTTC. The chain links TRBV28 to TRBJ1-2; tentative D call: TRBD1 (6 bases). V was trimmed by 3 bases and J by 3 bases, leaving 11 bases between them. The CDR3 sequence is 14 residues long. Per the germline V gene, CDR1 is MDHEN and CDR2 is SYDVKM.

The chain recombines TRBV21-1 with TRBJ2-1; the DNA was not used to check the table's D call, TRBD2. TRBV21-1 is deemed a pseudogene. The CDR3 has 15 residues. The CDR3 DNA sequence: TGTGCCAGCAGCAAGGAGATAGCGGGGAACAATGAGCAGTTCTTC. Amino acids: CASSKEIAGNNEQFF.

The rearrangement uses TRBV5-1 and TRBJ1-1; TRBD1 might be the D (5 bases). CDR3 size: 16 residues. From germline, CDR1 is SGHRS and CDR2 YFSETQ. V was trimmed by 2 bases and J by 0 bases, leaving 14 bases between them. As DNA, the CDR3 is TGCGCCAGCAGCTTAACGGGGGTCGGATTGAACACTGAAGCTTTCTTT. Amino acid sequence: CASSLTGVGLNTEAFF. Supplemented by reference TRBV5-1 and TRBJ1-1, the full variable domain reads KAGVTQTPRYLIKTRGQQVTLSCSPISGHRSVSWYQQTPGQGLQFLFEYFSETQRNKGNFPGRFSGRQFSNSRSEMNVSTLELGDSALYLCASSLTGVGLNTEAFFGQGTRLTVV.

The chain has TRBV6-1 and TRBJ1-5; D may be TRBD1 (5 bases). Germline CDR1 MNHNS, CDR2 SASEGT. Deletions cut 1 base from V and 4 bases from J, with 14 bases between. The CDR3 contains 16 residues. The CDR3 nucleotides read TGTGCCAGCAGTGAAGTCTACGGGGGGAGAAATCAGCCCCAGCATTTT. Amino acid sequence: CASSEVYGGRNQPQHF.

The chain carries TRBV6-5 and TRBJ2-7; 8 nucleotides agree with TRBD2. After removal of 6 bases from V and 1 base from J, the junction contained 5 bases not matched to a gene. The length of the CDR3 is 14 residues. Germline loops: CDR1 MNHEY, CDR2 SVGAGI. CDR3 coding DNA: TGTGCCAGCAGGAACGGGGGGGCATCCTACGAGCAGTACTTC. Translated, it gives CASRNGGASYEQYF.

The V and J genes are TRBV4-2 and TRBJ1-5, with 7 bases that match TRBD1. The CDR3 totals 15 residues. Germline CDR1 reads LGHNA; CDR2 reads YNFKEQ. After removal of 0 bases from V and 7 bases from J, the junction contained 6 bases not matched to a gene. DNA for the CDR3: TGTGCCAGCAGCCAAGACCGAGAGGGGGCACAGCCCCAGCATTTT. It yields the protein CASSQDREGAQPQHF.

The V gene is TRBV11-1, the J gene TRBJ2-7; 8 bases agree with TRBD1. This CDR3 is 15 amino acids long. Unmatched junction bases numbered 9, after V lost 5 bases and J lost 3 bases. The germline V gene has CDR1 SGHAT and CDR2 FQDESV (reference sequence). The CDR3, as DNA: TGTGCCAGCAGCCAGGGACAGGACTACGTCTACGAGCAGTACTTC. Its protein is CASSQGQDYVYEQYF.

The chain couples TRBV30 to TRBJ2-1; D may be TRBD2 (6 bases). CDR3 length equals 15 residues. Germline CDR1 GTSNPN, CDR2 SVGIG (reference sequence). V was pared by 0 bases and J by 2 bases, with 11 bases between. The CDR3 coding sequence is TGTGCCTGGAGTGTCTCAGGGAGGCCCTACAATGAGCAGTTCTTC. Its translation: CAWSVSGRPYNEQFF.

In DNA form, the CDR3 reads TGTGCCAGCATACCTACCGGGACAGGGTACATCCAGCCCCAGCATTTT. Protein: CASIPTGTGYIQPQHF. The genes are TRBV7-2 and TRBJ1-5, with 9 bases aligning to TRBD1. From germline, CDR1 is SGHTA and CDR2 FQGNSA. The V segment lost 7 bases and the J segment 7 bases; nucleotides outside the gene matches: 14. The CDR3 has 16 amino acids.

The chain recombines TRBV18 with TRBJ2-7, with 9 nucleotides matching TRBD2. The V segment lost 3 bases and the J segment 0 bases; nucleotides outside the gene matches: 3. Germline V gene lookup returns CDR1 KGHSH and CDR2 LQKENI. The CDR3 is 15 amino acids. The CDR3 bases are TGTGCCAGCTCACCTCTTAGCGGGGGCTCCTACGAGCAGTACTTC. Its translation is CASSPLSGGSYEQYF.

Turning to this clone: At one end, the junction sequence differs from germline, possibly due to a read error. This chain links TRBV7-7 with TRBJ2-3, with 9 bases fitting TRBD2. This CDR3 has 14 amino acids. CDR1 SSHAT and CDR2 FNYEAQ come from the germline V gene (reference sequence). CDR3 nucleotide sequence: TGTGCTAGCAGCCCGGGACTAGCAGCAGATACGCAGTATTTT. Translated: CASSPGLAADTQYF.

The chain joins TRBV19 to TRBJ2-1; D is unclear. The V end lost 9 bases, the J end lost 10 bases, and 13 bases lay between the germline ends. Germline V CDR1 and CDR2: LNHDA, SQIVND (reference sequence). This CDR3 has 11 residues. CDR3 amino acids: CASGSPGEQFF. DNA of the CDR3: TGTGCCAGCGGGTCCCCCGGGGAGCAGTTCTTC.

The chain combines TRBV19 with TRBJ1-5; D might be TRBD1 (5 bases). The CDR3 loop spans 14 amino acids. Trimming left V 6 bases short and J 5 bases short, with 14 bases between. Germline values: CDR1 LNHDA, CDR2 SQIVND (reference sequence). The CDR3 is CASRNLLRDQPQHF. The CDR3 DNA sequence: TGTGCCAGTAGGAATCTTCTCAGGGATCAGCCCCAGCATTTT. The full variable domain, completed using reference TRBV19 and TRBJ1-5, is DGGITQSPKYLFRKEGQNVTLSCEQNLNHDAMYWYRQDPGQGLRLIYYSQIVNDFQKGDIAEGYSVSREKKESFPLTVTSAQKNPTAFYLCASRNLLRDQPQHFGDGTRLSIL.

This chain links TRBV7-9 with TRBJ2-3; D ambiguous. The CDR3 totals 15 residues. V lost 5 bases, J lost 3 bases, and 15 bases lay in between. Per the germline V gene, CDR1 is SEHNR and CDR2 is FQNEAQ (reference sequence). CDR3 sequence reads: CASSIDPGLTDTQYF. The CDR3 coding sequence is TGTGCCAGCAGCATAGACCCTGGCCTTACAGATACGCAGTATTTT.

The genes are TRBV5-4 and TRBJ1-2, with a possible D match to TRBD1 (5 bases). Trimming removed 2 bases from V and 8 bases from J, with 10 bases in between. Germline V gives CDR1 SGHNT, CDR2 YYREEE (reference sequence). This CDR3 is built from 12 residues. In DNA form, the CDR3 reads TGTGCCAGCAGCTTCGGGGGGGTAGGCTACACCTTC. Encoded protein: CASSFGGVGYTF.

V is TRBV6-4 and J is TRBJ2-2, with D perhaps TRBD1 (5 bases). Trimming pared 9 bases from V and 3 bases from J, leaving 17 bases between. The V gene's germline CDR1 is MRHNA and CDR2 SNTAGT. The CDR3 contains 15 residues. The DNA for the CDR3 is TGTGCCAGTAGGAGTTCGACAGCCCACACCGGGGAGCTGTTTTTT. Translating it yields CASRSSTAHTGELFF.

A few counts support this clone. The rearrangement joins TRBV13 to TRBJ1-5; D remains unclear. V dropped 2 bases and J dropped 4 bases, with 3 bases sitting between them. Germline V gene lookup returns CDR1 PRHDT and CDR2 FYEKMQ (reference sequence). There are 12 residues in the CDR3. CDR3 coding DNA: TGTGCCAGCAGCTTACAAAATCAGCCCCAGCATTTT. This codes for CASSLQNQPQHF.

This chain joins TRBV27 and TRBJ2-2; D ambiguous. V lost 3 bases and J 5 bases, leaving 7 bases between the germline ends. The CDR3 has 13 amino acids. The V gene's germline CDR1 is MNHEY and CDR2 SMNVEV (reference sequence). CDR3 DNA sequence: TGTGCCAGCAGTTTCTCTCCGACCGGGGAGCTGTTTTTT. Amino acid sequence: CASSFSPTGELFF.

This clone was seen once. The chain carries TRBV19 and TRBJ1-1; perhaps TRBD1 as D (6 bases). This CDR3 spans 13 amino acids. Germline lookup yields CDR1 LNHDA and CDR2 SQIVND (reference sequence). Trimming cost V 9 bases and J 3 bases, with 14 bases left between them. CDR3 region: CASSMTGDTEAFF. The DNA of the CDR3 is TGTGCCAGCTCAATGACAGGCGACACTGAAGCTTTCTTT.

This clone was seen repeatedly, ten times or more. The chain couples TRBV7-9 to TRBJ2-1; 9 nucleotides align to TRBD2. Trimming took 4 bases from V and 9 from J; bases not matched to a gene: 7. CDR3 length equals 14 residues. Germline-derived CDR1 and CDR2 are SEHNR and FQNEAQ (reference sequence). This CDR3 is CASSWGLAGGEQFF. CDR3 coding DNA: TGTGCCAGCAGCTGGGGACTAGCTGGCGGTGAGCAGTTCTTC.

V usage is TRBV6-6 and J usage is TRBJ1-1, with 9 bases lining up with TRBD1. Trimming at V came to 6 bases and at J to 8 bases, leaving 7 bases not matched to a gene. Germline CDR1 MNHNY, CDR2 SVGAGI (reference sequence). The CDR3 totals 13 residues. The CDR3 coding sequence is TGTGCCAGCAGACTCACCGGGACAGGGGAAGCTTTCTTT. The encoded protein is CASRLTGTGEAFF.

CDR3 loop: CASSGQNSYEQYF. The CDR3 DNA is TGTGCCAGCTCAGGTCAGAATTCCTACGAGCAGTACTTC. The chain links TRBV7-9 to TRBJ2-7; no firm D call. Germline lookup yields CDR1 SEHNR and CDR2 FQNEAQ (reference sequence). The CDR3 totals 13 residues. The ends were cut back, 8 bases at V and 1 base at J, with 12 bases in the middle.

This rearrangement joins TRBV4-1 to TRBJ2-7; 13 bases match TRBD2. Germline V CDR1 and CDR2: MGHRA, YSYEKL. J gave up 3 bases and V 5 bases, and 4 bases lay outside the gene matches. The CDR3 covers 15 residues. The CDR3 spells CASSEGLAGVYEQYF. CDR3 nucleotides: TGCGCCAGCAGCGAAGGACTAGCGGGGGTCTACGAGCAGTACTTC.

The genes are TRBV2 and TRBJ2-5; 7 bases map to TRBD2. With 6 bases clipped from V and 1 base from J, the junction kept 8 bases outside the gene matches. The CDR3 extends over 15 amino acids. CDR1 is SNHLY and CDR2 is FYNNEI in the germline V gene. The CDR3 loop is CASSRERGGQETQYF. CDR3 nucleotide sequence: TGTGCCAGCAGCCGGGAGCGGGGAGGCCAAGAGACCCAGTACTTC.

The chain has TRBV5-6 and TRBJ2-3; the match to TRBD2 covers 11 bases. The CDR3 sequence is 15 residues long. Germline CDR1 is SGHDT and CDR2 is YYEEEE. The trim removed 4 bases at V and 7 bases at J, leaving 8 bases unmatched. The CDR3 sequence is CASSTLAGDQYTQYF. The CDR3 DNA reads as TGTGCCAGCAGCACACTAGCGGGAGATCAGTATACGCAGTATTTT.

This clone is a singleton in its sample. V gene TRBV28 combines with J gene TRBJ2-5; the D is unclear. Germline lookup yields CDR1 MDHEN and CDR2 SYDVKM. The CDR3 spans 13 residues. Deletions cut 6 bases from V and 4 bases from J, with 12 bases between. The CDR3 here is CASSILSPETQYF. CDR3 nucleotides: TGTGCCAGCAGCATCTTAAGCCCAGAGACCCAGTACTTC.

The J gene is TRBJ2-2, the V gene TRBV2, with 9 bases matching TRBD2. The CDR3 is 15 amino acids. Germline V CDR1 and CDR2: SNHLY, FYNNEI. V lost 2 bases and J lost 5; bases outside the gene matches: 3. CDR3 residues: CASSELAGKTGELFF. The CDR3, as DNA: TGTGCCAGCAGTGAACTAGCGGGAAAAACCGGGGAGCTGTTTTTT.

This rearrangement joins TRBV5-1 to TRBJ2-7, with 7 bases identical to TRBD2. V lost 2 bases and J lost 4; bases outside the gene matches: 9. This CDR3 is 15 amino acids long. Germline CDR1 is SGHRS and CDR2 is YFSETQ. This CDR3 is CASSLTSGRRYEQYF. The CDR3 DNA follows: TGCGCCAGCAGCTTAACTTCCGGGAGGCGGTACGAGCAGTACTTC.

The gene calls are TRBV5-6 and TRBJ2-2; weak D call: TRBD1 (5 bases). V was pared by 7 bases and J by 4 bases, with 14 bases between. The CDR3 spans 14 residues. Per germline, CDR1 SGHDT and CDR2 YYEEEE. The CDR3 region has the DNA TGTGCCAGCTGTTGGGGCAGTGGCACCGGGGAGCTGTTTTTT. Translation gives CASCWGSGTGELFF.